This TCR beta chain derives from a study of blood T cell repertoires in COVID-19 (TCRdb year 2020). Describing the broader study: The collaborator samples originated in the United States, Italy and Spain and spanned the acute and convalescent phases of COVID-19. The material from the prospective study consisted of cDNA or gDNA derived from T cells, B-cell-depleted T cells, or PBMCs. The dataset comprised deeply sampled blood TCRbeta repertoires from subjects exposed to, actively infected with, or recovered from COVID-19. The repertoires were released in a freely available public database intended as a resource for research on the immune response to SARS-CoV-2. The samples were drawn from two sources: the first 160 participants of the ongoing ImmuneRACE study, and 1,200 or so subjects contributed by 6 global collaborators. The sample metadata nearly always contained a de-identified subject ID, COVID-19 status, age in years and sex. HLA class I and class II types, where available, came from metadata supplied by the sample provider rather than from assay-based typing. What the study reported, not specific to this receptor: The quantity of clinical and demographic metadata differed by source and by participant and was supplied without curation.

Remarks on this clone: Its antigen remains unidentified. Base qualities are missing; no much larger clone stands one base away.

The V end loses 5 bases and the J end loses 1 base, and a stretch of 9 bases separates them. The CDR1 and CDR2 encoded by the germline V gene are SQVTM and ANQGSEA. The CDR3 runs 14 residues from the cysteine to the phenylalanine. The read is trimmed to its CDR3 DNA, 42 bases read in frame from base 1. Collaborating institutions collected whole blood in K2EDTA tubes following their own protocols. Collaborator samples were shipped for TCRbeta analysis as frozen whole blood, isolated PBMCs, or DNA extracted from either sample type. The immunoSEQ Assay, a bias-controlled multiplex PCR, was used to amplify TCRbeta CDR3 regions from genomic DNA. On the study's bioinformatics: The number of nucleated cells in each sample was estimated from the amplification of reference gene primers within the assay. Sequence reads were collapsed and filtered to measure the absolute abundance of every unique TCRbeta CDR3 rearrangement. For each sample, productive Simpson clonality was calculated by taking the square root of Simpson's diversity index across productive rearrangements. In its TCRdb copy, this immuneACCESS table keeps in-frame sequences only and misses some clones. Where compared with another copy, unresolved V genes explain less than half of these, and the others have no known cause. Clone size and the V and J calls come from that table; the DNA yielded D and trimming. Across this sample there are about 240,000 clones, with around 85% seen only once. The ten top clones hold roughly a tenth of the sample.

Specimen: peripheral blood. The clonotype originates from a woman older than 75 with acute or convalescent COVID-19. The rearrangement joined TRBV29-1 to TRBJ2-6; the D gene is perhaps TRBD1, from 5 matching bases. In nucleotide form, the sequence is TGCAGCGTTAAACCAGGGTCTGGGGCCAACGTCCTGACTTTC. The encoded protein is CSVKPGSGANVLTF.